Sequencing of this TCR beta chain was carried out in a study of T cells in localized non-small cell lung cancer. Comments on this clone: Its antigen is unknown.

Trimming cost V 3 bases and J 0 bases, with 6 bases left between them. The CDR3 runs to 13 residues. Germline values: CDR1 SGHRS, CDR2 YFSETQ. Sequencing used immunoSEQ multiplex PCR; TCRdb keeps in-frame clones, though not all of them. The data hold 30,000 to 50,000 clones, with roughly three quarters observed a single time. Study-wide findings and caveats: Appearance in adjacent lung was seen for a median around 60 of the top 100 tumor clones.

This clonotype originated in a woman aged 35 to 75 with stage II squamous cell lung carcinoma. Sample: PBMCs, taken before any cancer treatment. The gene calls are TRBV5-1 and TRBJ2-5, with TRBD2 as a possible D gene (5 bases). CDR3: CASSSGDQETQYF. The CDR3 DNA reads as TGCGCCAGCAGCTCCGGGGACCAAGAGACCCAGTACTTC.